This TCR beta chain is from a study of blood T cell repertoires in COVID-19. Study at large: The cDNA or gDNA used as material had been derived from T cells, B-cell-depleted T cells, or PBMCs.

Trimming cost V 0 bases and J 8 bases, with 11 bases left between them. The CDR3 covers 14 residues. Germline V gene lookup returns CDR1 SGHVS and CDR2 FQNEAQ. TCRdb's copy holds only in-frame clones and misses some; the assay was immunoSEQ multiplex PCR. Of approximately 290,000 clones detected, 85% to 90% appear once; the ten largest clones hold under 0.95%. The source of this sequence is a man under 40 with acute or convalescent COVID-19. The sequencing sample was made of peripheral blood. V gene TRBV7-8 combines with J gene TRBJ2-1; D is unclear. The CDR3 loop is CASSLASRRHEQFF. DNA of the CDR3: TGTGCCAGCAGCTTAGCCTCTAGAAGGCATGAGCAGTTCTTC.